These T cell receptor beta chains were read from a single sample in a study of T cell clonotyping in hematopoietic cell transplantation. The protocol was immunoSEQ multiplex PCR, while the TCRdb copy is restricted to in-frame clones and leaves out a portion. The sample yields approximately 14,000 clones, just over 95% seen once. Source: peripheral blood mononuclear cells, taken 30 days after allogeneic stem cell transplant. Source of these receptors: a female patient aged 50-65 years who had an allogeneic stem cell transplant from an unrelated donor, so T cells may come from the graft donor. Some clones in this sample may be carry-over from other donors' samples. The CDR3 runs from the conserved cysteine through the conserved F or W. The order of the fields is J gene, D gene, V gene, clone size, CDR3 protein, CDR3 DNA. A D gene is named only where the DNA matches it firmly. Some rows mark clone size as missing; the rest say once, few, many or name a class of expanded clone.

TRBJ2-1 | TRBD1 | TRBV7-2 | . | CAIMDRGFYNEQFF | TGTGCCATCATGGACAGGGGCTTCTACAATGAGCAGTTCTTC
TRBJ1-1 | . | TRBV5-6 | . | CASSLYGLNTEAFF | TGTGCCAGCAGCTTGTACGGATTGAACACTGAAGCTTTCTTT
TRBJ2-7 | . | TRBV6-1 | . | CASRRDILNYEQYF | TGTGCCAGCAGGAGGGACATCCTGAACTACGAGCAGTACTTC
TRBJ1-2 | TRBD1 | TRBV30 | . | CALPYTGTAYGYTF | TGTGCCTTACCTTACACCGGGACAGCCTATGGCTACACCTTC
TRBJ1-4 | . | TRBV19 | . | CASSSRQKKLFF | TGTGCCAGTAGCTCACGACAGAAAAAACTGTTTTTT
TRBJ1-2 | TRBD1 | TRBV2 | . | CASSPTGGYGYTF | TGTGCCAGCAGTCCCACAGGGGGCTATGGCTACACCTTC
TRBJ2-6 | . | TRBV7-2 | once | CASSLGWGFSGANVLTF | TGTGCCAGCAGCTTAGGTTGGGGTTTCTCTGGGGCCAACGTCCTGACTTTC
TRBJ1-2 | TRBD1 | TRBV9 | . | CASSYERTGRGYTF | TGTGCCAGCAGTTACGAAAGGACAGGGCGGGGCTACACCTTC
TRBJ2-1 | . | TRBV9 | . | CASSVGGKPYNEQFF | TGTGCCAGCAGCGTCGGGGGTAAACCCTACAATGAGCAGTTCTTC
TRBJ2-7 | TRBD1 | TRBV2 | . | CASSEEQGPRARYF | TGTGCCAGCAGTGAAGAACAGGGGCCACGAGCGCGGTACTTC
TRBJ1-3 | . | TRBV30 | . | CAWSTSLRGNTIYF | TGTGCCTGGTCGACCAGTCTGCGGGGAAACACCATATATTTT
TRBJ1-1 | . | TRBV2 | once | CASSISNTEAFF | TGTGCCAGCAGTATTTCGAACACTGAAGCTTTCTTT
TRBJ1-1 | . | TRBV7-8 | . | CASSFLRGTNTEAFF | TGTGCCAGCAGCTTTTTACGGGGGACCAACACTGAAGCTTTCTTT
TRBJ2-5 | . | TRBV11-3 | once | CASSPGTDRETQYF | TGTGCCAGCTCCCCCGGGACGGATAGGGAGACCCAGTACTTC
TRBJ2-2 | . | TRBV9 | . | CASSVGAGNTGELFF | TGTGCCAGCAGCGTAGGGGCGGGGAACACCGGGGAGCTGTTTTTT
TRBJ2-7 | TRBD2 | TRBV5-6 | . | CASSPEAGRYEQYF | TGTGCCAGCAGCCCAGAAGCGGGGAGGTACGAGCAGTACTTC
TRBJ1-1 | . | TRBV30 | once | CAWRVKGEAFF | TGTGCCTGGCGGGTTAAGGGGGAAGCTTTCTTT
TRBJ1-6 | TRBD1 | TRBV7-9 | . | CASSLGQGITLHF | TGTGCCAGCAGCTTAGGACAGGGTATTACCCTCCACTTT
TRBJ1-6 | . | TRBV30 | . | CAWSPETLLDSPLHF | TGTGCCTGGAGTCCTGAGACTCTGTTAGATTCACCCCTCCACTTT
TRBJ2-3 | TRBD1 | TRBV27 | once | CASSLGQGATDTQYF | TGTGCCAGCAGCCTTGGACAGGGGGCCACAGATACGCAGTATTTT
TRBJ1-2 | TRBD1 | TRBV11-2 | . | CASSLPRTGHYGYTF | TGTGCCAGCAGCCTTCCAAGGACAGGGCACTATGGCTACACCTTC
TRBJ2-1 | TRBD2 | TRBV7-6 | . | CASSLVAGGNNEQFF | TGTGCCAGCAGCTTAGTGGCGGGGGGAAACAATGAGCAGTTCTTC
TRBJ2-1 | TRBD2 | TRBV6-1 | . | CASSPTSGSTTEQFF | TGTGCCAGCAGTCCGACTAGCGGGAGTACGACTGAGCAGTTCTTC
TRBJ1-2 | TRBD1 | TRBV18 | once | CASSPDRNYGYTF | TGTGCCAGCTCACCGGACAGGAACTATGGCTACACCTTC
TRBJ1-6 | . | TRBV19 | . | CASSRWGPNSPLHF | TGTGCCAGTAGTCGGTGGGGCCCAAATTCACCCCTCCACTTT
TRBJ1-4 | . | TRBV28 | . | CASSLLGRANEKLFF | TGTGCCAGCAGTTTATTGGGCAGGGCTAATGAAAAACTGTTTTTT
TRBJ1-2 | . | TRBV30 | . | CAWTRNNYGYTF | TGTGCCTGGACCAGAAATAACTATGGCTACACCTTC
TRBJ1-1 | TRBD1 | TRBV29-1 | . | CSAQDRGETEAFF | TGCAGCGCCCAAGACAGGGGGGAAACTGAAGCTTTCTTT
TRBJ2-3 | TRBD2 | TRBV7-8 | . | CASSPIAGGPGTDTQYF | TGTGCCAGCAGCCCCATAGCGGGGGGGCCGGGCACAGATACGCAGTATTTT
TRBJ1-6 | TRBD1 | TRBV2 | . | CASSGSRDRGQRSPLHF | TGTGCCAGCAGTGGGTCCCGGGACAGGGGGCAGAGGTCACCCCTCCACTTT
TRBJ2-7 | . | TRBV13 | . | CASSRTAESYEQYF | TGTGCCAGCAGCCGCACAGCTGAATCCTACGAGCAGTACTTC
TRBJ2-7 | TRBD1 | TRBV2 | . | CASSGTGEDFFSYEQYF | TGTGCCAGCAGCGGGACAGGGGAGGATTTCTTCTCCTACGAGCAGTACTTC
TRBJ1-1 | . | TRBV28 | . | CASRGRGGHTEAFF | TGTGCCAGCAGAGGACGGGGAGGACACACTGAAGCTTTCTTT
TRBJ1-5 | . | TRBV4-1 | . | CASSQASLGVGQPQHF | TGCGCCAGCAGCCAAGCCAGCCTAGGGGTGGGTCAGCCCCAGCATTTT
TRBJ2-5 | TRBD1 | TRBV2 | . | CASSEEQGSRETQYF | TGTGCCAGCAGTGAAGAACAGGGGTCTAGGGAGACCCAGTACTTC
TRBJ1-2 | . | TRBV14 | once | CASSQGGYGYTF | TGTGCCAGCAGCCAAGGGGGCTATGGCTACACCTTC
TRBJ2-2 | . | TRBV5-1 | . | CASSYRTAHGELFF | TGCGCCAGCAGCTACCGGACAGCCCACGGGGAGCTGTTTTTT
TRBJ1-3 | . | TRBV11-2 | . | CASSSGAVGNTIYF | TGTGCCAGCAGCTCAGGGGCGGTTGGAAACACCATATATTTT
TRBJ2-7 | TRBD1 | TRBV29-1 | . | CSVEIKDRPYEQYF | TGCAGCGTTGAAATTAAGGACAGGCCGTACGAGCAGTACTTC
TRBJ2-3 | TRBD2 | TRBV6-4 | . | CASSLSGGTDTQYF | TGTGCCAGCAGTCTGAGCGGGGGCACAGATACGCAGTATTTT
TRBJ2-2 | TRBD2 | TRBV19 | . | CASSISGGLTGELFF | TGTGCCAGTAGTATCAGCGGGGGCCTCACCGGGGAGCTGTTTTTT
TRBJ1-1 | . | TRBV19 | . | CASSIRSGGQTEAFF | TGTGCCAGTAGTATAAGATCGGGGGGGCAGACTGAAGCTTTCTTT
TRBJ1-1 | . | TRBV30 | . | CAWGVTSYTEAFF | TGTGCCTGGGGGGTGACCTCGTACACTGAAGCTTTCTTT
TRBJ2-5 | . | TRBV27 | . | CASKRHTQETQYF | TGTGCCAGCAAGCGACACACTCAAGAGACCCAGTACTTC
TRBJ2-5 | . | TRBV5-5 | . | CASSLEGTVETQYF | TGTGCCAGCAGCTTGGAAGGGACCGTTGAGACCCAGTACTTC
TRBJ1-1 | TRBD1 | TRBV6-1 | . | CASSQGQGTNTEAFF | TGTGCCAGCAGTCAAGGACAGGGAACGAACACTGAAGCTTTCTTT